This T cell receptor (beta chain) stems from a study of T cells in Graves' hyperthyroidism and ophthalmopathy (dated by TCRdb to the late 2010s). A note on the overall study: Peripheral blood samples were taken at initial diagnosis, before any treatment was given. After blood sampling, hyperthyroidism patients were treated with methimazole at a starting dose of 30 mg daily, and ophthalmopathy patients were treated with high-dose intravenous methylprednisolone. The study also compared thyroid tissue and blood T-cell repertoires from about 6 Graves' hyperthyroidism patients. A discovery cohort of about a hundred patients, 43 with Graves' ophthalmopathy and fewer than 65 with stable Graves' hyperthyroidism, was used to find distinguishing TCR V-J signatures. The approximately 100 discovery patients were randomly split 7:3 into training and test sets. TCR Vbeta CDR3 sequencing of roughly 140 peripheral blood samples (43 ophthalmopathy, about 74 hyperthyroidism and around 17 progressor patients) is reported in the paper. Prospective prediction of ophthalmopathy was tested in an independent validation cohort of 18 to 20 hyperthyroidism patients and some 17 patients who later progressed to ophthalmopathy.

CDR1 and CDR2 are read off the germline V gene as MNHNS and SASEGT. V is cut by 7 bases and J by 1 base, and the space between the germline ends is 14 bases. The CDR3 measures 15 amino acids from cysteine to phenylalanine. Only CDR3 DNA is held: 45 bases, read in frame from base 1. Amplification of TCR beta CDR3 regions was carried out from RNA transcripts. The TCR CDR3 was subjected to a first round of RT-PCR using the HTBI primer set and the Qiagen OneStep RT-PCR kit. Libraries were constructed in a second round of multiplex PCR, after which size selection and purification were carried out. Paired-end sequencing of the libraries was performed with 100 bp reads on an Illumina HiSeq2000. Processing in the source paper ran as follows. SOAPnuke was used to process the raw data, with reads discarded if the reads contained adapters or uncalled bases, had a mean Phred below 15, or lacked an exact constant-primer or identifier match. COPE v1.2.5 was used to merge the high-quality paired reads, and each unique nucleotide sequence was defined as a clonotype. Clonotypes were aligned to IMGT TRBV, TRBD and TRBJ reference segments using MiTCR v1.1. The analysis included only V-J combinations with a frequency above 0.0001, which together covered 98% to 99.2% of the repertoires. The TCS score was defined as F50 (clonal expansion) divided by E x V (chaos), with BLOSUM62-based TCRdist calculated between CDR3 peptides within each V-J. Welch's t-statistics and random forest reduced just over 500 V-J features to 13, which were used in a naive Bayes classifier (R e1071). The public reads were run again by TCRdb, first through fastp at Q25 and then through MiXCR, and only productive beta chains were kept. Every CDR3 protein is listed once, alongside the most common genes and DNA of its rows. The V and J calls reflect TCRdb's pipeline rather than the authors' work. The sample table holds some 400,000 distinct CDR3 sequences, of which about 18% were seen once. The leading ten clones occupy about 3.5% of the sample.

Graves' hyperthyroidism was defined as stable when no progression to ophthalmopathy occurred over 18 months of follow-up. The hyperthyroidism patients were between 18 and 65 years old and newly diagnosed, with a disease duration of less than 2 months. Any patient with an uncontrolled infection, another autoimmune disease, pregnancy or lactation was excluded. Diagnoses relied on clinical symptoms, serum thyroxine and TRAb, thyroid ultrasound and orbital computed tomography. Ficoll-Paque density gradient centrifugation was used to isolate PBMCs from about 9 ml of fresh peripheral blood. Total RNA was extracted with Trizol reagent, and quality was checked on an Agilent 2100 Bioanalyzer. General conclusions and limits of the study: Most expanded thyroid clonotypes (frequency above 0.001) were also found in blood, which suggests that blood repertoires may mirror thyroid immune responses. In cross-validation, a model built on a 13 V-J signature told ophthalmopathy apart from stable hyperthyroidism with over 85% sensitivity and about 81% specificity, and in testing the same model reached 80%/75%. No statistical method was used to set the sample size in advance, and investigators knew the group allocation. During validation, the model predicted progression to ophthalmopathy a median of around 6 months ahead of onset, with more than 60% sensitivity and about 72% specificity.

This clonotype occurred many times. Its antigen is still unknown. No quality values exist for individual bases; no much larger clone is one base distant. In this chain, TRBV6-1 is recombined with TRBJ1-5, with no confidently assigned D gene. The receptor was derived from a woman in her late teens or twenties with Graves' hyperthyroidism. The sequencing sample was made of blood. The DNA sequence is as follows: TGTGCCAGCACATCTGAAAAGGGAAGCAATCAGCCCCAGCATTTT. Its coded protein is CASTSEKGSNQPQHF.